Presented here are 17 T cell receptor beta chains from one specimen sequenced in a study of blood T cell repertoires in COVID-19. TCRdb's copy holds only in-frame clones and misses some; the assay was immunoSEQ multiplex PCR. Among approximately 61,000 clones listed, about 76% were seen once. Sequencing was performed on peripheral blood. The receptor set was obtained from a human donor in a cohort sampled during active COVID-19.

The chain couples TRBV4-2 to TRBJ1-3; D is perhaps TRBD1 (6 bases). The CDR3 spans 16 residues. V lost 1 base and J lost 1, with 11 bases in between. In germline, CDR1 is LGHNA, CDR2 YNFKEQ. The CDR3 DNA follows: TGTGCCAGCAGCCAAGGTATACAGGGATCTGGAAACACCATATATTTT. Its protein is CASSQGIQGSGNTIYF.

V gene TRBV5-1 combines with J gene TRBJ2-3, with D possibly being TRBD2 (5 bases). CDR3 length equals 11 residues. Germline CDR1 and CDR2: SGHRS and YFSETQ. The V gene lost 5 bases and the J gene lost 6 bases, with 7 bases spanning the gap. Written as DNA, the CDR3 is TGCGCCAGCAGAGGACTGGATACGCAGTATTTT. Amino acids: CASRGLDTQYF.

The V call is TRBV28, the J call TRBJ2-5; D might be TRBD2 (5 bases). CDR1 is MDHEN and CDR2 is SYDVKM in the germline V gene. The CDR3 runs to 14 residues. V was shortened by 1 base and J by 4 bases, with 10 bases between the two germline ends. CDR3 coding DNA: TGTGCCAGCAGTTTATTGGTGGGAGTAGAGACCCAGTACTTC. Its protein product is CASSLLVGVETQYF.

The CDR3 reads CASSLGQGNNQPQHF. For the CDR3, the DNA is TGTGCCAGCAGCCTGGGACAGGGGAACAATCAGCCCCAGCATTTT. The chain recombines TRBV3-1 (or the pseudogene TRBV3-2) with TRBJ1-5; 10 bases are shared with TRBD1. Germline trimming cut 4 bases from V and 3 bases from J; bases unmatched to any gene: 3. Germline CDR1 reads LGHDT; CDR2 reads YNNKEL (reference sequence). The CDR3 sequence is 15 residues long.

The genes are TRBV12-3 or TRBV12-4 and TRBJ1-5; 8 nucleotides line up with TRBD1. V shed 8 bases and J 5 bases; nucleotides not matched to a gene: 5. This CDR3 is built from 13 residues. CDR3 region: CASRQGSDQPQHF. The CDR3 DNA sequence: TGTGCCAGCCGACAGGGGAGCGATCAGCCCCAGCATTTT.

CDR3 in DNA: TGTGCCAGCAGCTATTACAGGCGTAGCACAGATACGCAGTATTTT. Protein product: CASSYYRRSTDTQYF. V is TRBV7-9 and J is TRBJ2-3; D possibly corresponds to TRBD1 (5 bases). Germline CDR1 is SEHNR and CDR2 is FQNEAQ (reference sequence). The CDR3 spans 15 residues. V was clipped by 4 bases and J by 0 bases, with 11 bases between them.

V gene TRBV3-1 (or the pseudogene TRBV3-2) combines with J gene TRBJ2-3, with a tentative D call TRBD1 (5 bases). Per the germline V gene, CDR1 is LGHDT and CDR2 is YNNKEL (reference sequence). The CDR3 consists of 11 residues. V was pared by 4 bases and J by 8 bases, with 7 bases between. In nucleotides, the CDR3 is TGTGCCAGCAGCCGGGGCGGTACGCAGTATTTT. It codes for CASSRGGTQYF.

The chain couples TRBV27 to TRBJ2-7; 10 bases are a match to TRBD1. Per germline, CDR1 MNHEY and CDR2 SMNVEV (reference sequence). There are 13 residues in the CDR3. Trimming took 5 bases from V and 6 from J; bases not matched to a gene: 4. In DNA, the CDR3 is TGTGCCAGCAGTCCTGGACAGGGGGGCGAGCAGTACTTC. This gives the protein CASSPGQGGEQYF.

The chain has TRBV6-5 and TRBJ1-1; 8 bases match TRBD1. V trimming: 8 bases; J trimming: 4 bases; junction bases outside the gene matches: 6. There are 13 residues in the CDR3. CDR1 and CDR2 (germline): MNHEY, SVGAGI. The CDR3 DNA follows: TGTGCCAGCGGGGCAGGGGGCGGCACTGAAGCTTTCTTT. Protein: CASGAGGGTEAFF.

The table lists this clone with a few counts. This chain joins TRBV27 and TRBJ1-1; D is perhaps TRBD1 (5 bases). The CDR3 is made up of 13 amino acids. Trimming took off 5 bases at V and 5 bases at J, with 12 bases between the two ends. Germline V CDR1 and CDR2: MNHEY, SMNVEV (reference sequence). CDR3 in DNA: TGTGCCAGCAGTCGCCCGGGGGGGACTGAAGCTTTCTTT. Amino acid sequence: CASSRPGGTEAFF.

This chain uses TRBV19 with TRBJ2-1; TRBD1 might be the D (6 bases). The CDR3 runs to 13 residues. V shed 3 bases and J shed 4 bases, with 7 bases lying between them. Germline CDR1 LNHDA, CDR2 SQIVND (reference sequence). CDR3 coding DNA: TGTGCCAGTAGTATGGACAGATACAATGAGCAGTTCTTC. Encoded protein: CASSMDRYNEQFF.

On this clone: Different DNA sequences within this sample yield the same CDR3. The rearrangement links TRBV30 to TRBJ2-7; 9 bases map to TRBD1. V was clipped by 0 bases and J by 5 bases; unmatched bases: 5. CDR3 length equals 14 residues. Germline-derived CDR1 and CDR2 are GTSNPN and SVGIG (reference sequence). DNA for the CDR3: TGTGCCTGGAGTGTAGGAACAGGGGGCAACGAGCAGTACTTC. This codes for CAWSVGTGGNEQYF.

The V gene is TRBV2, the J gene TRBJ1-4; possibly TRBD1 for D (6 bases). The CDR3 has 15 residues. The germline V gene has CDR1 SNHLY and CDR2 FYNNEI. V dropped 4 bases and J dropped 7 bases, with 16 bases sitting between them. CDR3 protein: CASSGIGGVVEKLFF. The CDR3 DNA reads TGTGCCAGCAGTGGGATTGGGGGCGTAGTTGAAAAACTGTTTTTT.

The CDR3 sequence: CASSPRTGWSSYNEQFF. The CDR3 nucleotides are TGTGCCAGCAGCCCCCGGACAGGTTGGAGCTCCTACAATGAGCAGTTCTTC. The chain recombines TRBV7-9 with TRBJ2-1; 7 bases align to TRBD1. V dropped 5 bases and J dropped 0; count of bases not matched to a gene: 10. The CDR3 is made up of 17 amino acids. CDR1 is SEHNR and CDR2 is FQNEAQ in the germline V gene (reference sequence).

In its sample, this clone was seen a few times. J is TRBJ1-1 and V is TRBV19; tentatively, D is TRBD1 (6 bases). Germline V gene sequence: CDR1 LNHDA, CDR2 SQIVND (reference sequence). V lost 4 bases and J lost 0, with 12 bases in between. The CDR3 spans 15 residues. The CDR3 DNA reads TGTGCCAGTAGTACGAACAGGGACCTGAACACTGAAGCTTTCTTT. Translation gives CASSTNRDLNTEAFF.

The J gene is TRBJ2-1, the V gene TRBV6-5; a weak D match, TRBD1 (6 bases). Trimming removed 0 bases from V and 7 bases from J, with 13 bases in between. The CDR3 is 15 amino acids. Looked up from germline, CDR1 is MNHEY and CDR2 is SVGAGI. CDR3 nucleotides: TGTGCCAGCAGTTACTCCTTCGACAGGCTGAATGAGCAGTTCTTC. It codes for CASSYSFDRLNEQFF.

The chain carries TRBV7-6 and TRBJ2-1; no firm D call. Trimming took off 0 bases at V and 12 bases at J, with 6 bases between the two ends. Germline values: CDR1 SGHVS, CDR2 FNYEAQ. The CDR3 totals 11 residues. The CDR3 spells CASSLANRQFF. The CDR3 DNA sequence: TGTGCCAGCAGCTTAGCGAACAGGCAGTTCTTC.